Below are 28 T cell receptor beta chains sequenced from a single sample in a study of blood T cell repertoires in COVID-19. Sequencing was performed with immunoSEQ multiplex PCR; in TCRdb, only in-frame clones are kept and a portion is missing. The sample lists over 130,000 clones, just under 85% occurring once. The material sequenced was PBMCs or T cells enriched from blood (not recorded which). These TCRs come from a woman in her 50s with acute COVID-19.

The chain carries TRBV7-9 and TRBJ1-4; 11 bases fit TRBD1. This CDR3 has 15 amino acids. V was clipped by 4 bases and J by 8 bases; unmatched bases: 6. Germline CDR1 and CDR2: SEHNR and FQNEAQ (reference sequence). CDR3 protein: CASSSRTGGIEKLFF. In DNA form, the CDR3 reads TGTGCCAGCAGCTCCCGGACAGGGGGCATAGAAAAACTGTTTTTT. The variable domain in full, with the rest retrieved from reference TRBV7-9 and TRBJ1-4, is DTGVSQNPRHKITKRGQNVTFRCDPISEHNRLYWYRQTLGQGPEFLTYFQNEAQLEKSRLLSDRFSAERPKGSFSTLEIQRTEQGDSAMYLCASSSRTGGIEKLFFGSGTQLSVL.

The chain links TRBV24-1 to TRBJ2-7; TRBD1 matches 8 bases. V lost 4 bases and J lost 1; bases outside the gene matches: 17. The length of the CDR3 is 19 residues. CDR1 and CDR2 from the germline V gene are KGHDR and SFDVKD. The CDR3, as DNA: TGTGCCACCAGTGACCCCCCTCCGTTTTCCGGGACAGGATCCTACGAGCAGTACTTC. Translation: CATSDPPPFSGTGSYEQYF.

The chain has TRBV25-1 and TRBJ1-3; D is ambiguous. The ends were cut back, 3 bases at V and 4 bases at J, with 7 bases in the middle. The CDR3 runs to 13 residues. CDR1 and CDR2 from the germline V gene are MGHDK and SYGVNS. This CDR3 reads CASSDAGGNTIYF. As DNA, the CDR3 is TGTGCCAGCAGTGACGCGGGAGGAAACACCATATATTTT.

The chain employs TRBV19 and TRBJ2-7, with TRBD2 as a possible D gene (5 bases). The CDR3 has 14 amino acids. Trimming pared 5 bases from V and 2 bases from J, leaving 13 bases between. CDR1 is LNHDA and CDR2 is SQIVND in the germline V gene (reference sequence). The CDR3 sequence is CASSPLVPPYEQYF. In DNA form, the CDR3 reads TGTGCCAGTAGTCCACTAGTCCCTCCCTACGAGCAGTACTTC. Combining the CDR3 with reference TRBV19 and TRBJ2-7 gives the whole variable domain DGGITQSPKYLFRKEGQNVTLSCEQNLNHDAMYWYRQDPGQGLRLIYYSQIVNDFQKGDIAEGYSVSREKKESFPLTVTSAQKNPTAFYLCASSPLVPPYEQYFGPGTRLTVT.

This clone was counted a single time. This CDR3 is CASSLGGTASGELFF. The CDR3 DNA reads TGTGCCAGCAGTTTAGGAGGGACAGCGTCCGGGGAGCTGTTTTTT. The chain is built from TRBV27 and TRBJ2-2; tentatively, D is TRBD1 (7 bases). The CDR3 runs to 15 residues. Trimming pared 2 bases from V and 6 bases from J, leaving 13 bases between. The V gene's germline CDR1 is MNHEY and CDR2 SMNVEV (reference sequence).

In DNA form, the CDR3 reads TGTGCCAGCAGCACAGGGACGGCTGGAAACACCATATATTTT. Its protein is CASSTGTAGNTIYF. This chain links TRBV7-9 with TRBJ1-3; a possible D gene is TRBD1 (6 bases). Germline V gene data show CDR1 as SEHNR and CDR2 as FQNEAQ (reference sequence). V lost 5 bases and J lost 2, with 10 bases in between. The CDR3 extends over 14 amino acids.

The rearrangement uses TRBV7-2 and TRBJ2-5, with TRBD1 matching 8 bases. J lost 4 bases, V lost 4 bases, and 5 bases had no gene match. Germline V gene lookup returns CDR1 SGHTA and CDR2 FQGNSA. This CDR3 is 14 amino acids long. CDR3 nucleotide sequence: TGTGCCAGCAGCTCACAGGGGGGTTCAGAGACCCAGTACTTC. Its translation is CASSSQGGSETQYF.

This rearrangement joins TRBV27 to TRBJ2-3; D remains ambiguous. This CDR3 contains 14 residues. The V gene lost 3 bases and the J gene lost 3 bases, with 10 bases spanning the gap. Germline values: CDR1 MNHEY, CDR2 SMNVEV (reference sequence). The CDR3 spells CASSFDLKTDTQYF. The CDR3 nucleotides are TGTGCCAGCAGTTTCGACTTAAAAACAGATACGCAGTATTTT.

The CDR3 sequence is CASSDLGTGYTGELFF. In nucleotides, the CDR3 is TGTGCCAGCAGTGACCTCGGGACAGGGTACACCGGGGAGCTGTTTTTT. The chain uses TRBV6-1 and TRBJ2-2; TRBD1 matches at 9 bases. Germline V gene data show CDR1 as MNHNS and CDR2 as SASEGT. V lost 3 bases and J lost 3; bases outside the gene matches: 5. The CDR3 has 16 amino acids.

This clone was counted between two and nine times. V usage is TRBV28 and J usage is TRBJ2-7, with 9 nucleotides matching TRBD1. The germline V gene has CDR1 MDHEN and CDR2 SYDVKM. Trimming took 7 bases from V and 1 from J; bases not matched to a gene: 8. This CDR3 contains 15 residues. CDR3 DNA sequence: TGTGCCAGCAAAAACTCCGGGACAGGGTCCTACGAGCAGTACTTC. It translates to CASKNSGTGSYEQYF. The full variable domain, its missing parts supplied by reference TRBV28 and TRBJ2-7, is DVKVTQSSRYLVKRTGEKVFLECVQDMDHENMFWYRQDPGLGLRLIYFSYDVKMKEKGDIPEGYSVSREKKERFSLILESASTNQTSMYLCASKNSGTGSYEQYFGPGTRLTVT.

CDR3 residues: CASSTGQALSYNEQFF. The CDR3 DNA reads TGTGCCAGCAGCACCGGACAGGCCCTCTCCTACAATGAGCAGTTCTTC. V and J are TRBV27 and TRBJ2-1, with 7 bases lining up with TRBD1. Germline V gene data show CDR1 as MNHEY and CDR2 as SMNVEV (reference sequence). The CDR3 sequence is 16 residues long. Unmatched junction bases numbered 8, after V lost 6 bases and J lost 0 bases.

This clone was counted a single time. CDR3 sequence: CASSYSPGQVYEQYF. In DNA, the CDR3 is TGTGCCAGCAGTTACTCACCGGGACAGGTTTACGAGCAGTACTTC. This chain links TRBV6-5 with TRBJ2-7, with 8 bases that match TRBD1. The junction had 5 bases not matched to a gene; V was cut back by 0 bases and J by 4 bases. The CDR3 runs to 15 residues. Germline V gene sequence: CDR1 MNHEY, CDR2 SVGAGI.

The chain is built from TRBV2 and TRBJ1-5, with 8 bases lining up with TRBD1. The J segment lost 6 bases and the V segment lost 3 bases, leaving 7 bases of the junction unmatched. This CDR3 region has 15 residues. The germline V gene encodes CDR1 SNHLY and CDR2 FYNNEI. CDR3 region: CASSDRTGRSQPQHF. In DNA form, the CDR3 reads TGTGCCAGCAGTGACCGGACAGGGAGAAGTCAGCCCCAGCATTTT. The variable domain in full, with the rest retrieved from reference TRBV2 and TRBJ1-5, is EPEVTQTPSHQVTQMGQEVILRCVPISNHLYFYWYRQILGQKVEFLVSFYNNEISEKSEIFDDQFSVERPDGSNFTLKIRSTKLEDSAMYFCASSDRTGRSQPQHFGDGTRLSIL.

The J gene is TRBJ2-4, the V gene TRBV5-1, with D maybe TRBD1 (5 bases). Germline CDR1 is SGHRS and CDR2 is YFSETQ. The ends were cut back, 0 bases at V and 3 bases at J, with 10 bases in the middle. The CDR3 spans 15 residues. CDR3 in DNA: TGCGCCAGCAGCTTGGGGCAGGGCTTCAAAAACATTCAGTACTTC. Amino acids: CASSLGQGFKNIQYF. The full variable domain, with the rest looked up from reference TRBV5-1 and TRBJ2-4, is KAGVTQTPRYLIKTRGQQVTLSCSPISGHRSVSWYQQTPGQGLQFLFEYFSETQRNKGNFPGRFSGRQFSNSRSEMNVSTLELGDSALYLCASSLGQGFKNIQYFGAGTRLSVL.

J is TRBJ1-4 and V is TRBV4-3; perhaps TRBD1 as D (6 bases). The CDR3 contains 15 residues. The V end was cut by 0 bases, the J end by 10 bases, with 15 bases between. Germline V CDR1 and CDR2: LGHNA, YSLEER. CDR3 amino acids: CASSQEAAGVGKLFF. The CDR3 DNA reads as TGCGCCAGCAGCCAAGAGGCGGCAGGGGTTGGAAAACTGTTTTTT.

CDR3 sequence: CASSLVGGRPYEQYF. The CDR3 DNA sequence: TGTGCCAGCAGCTTGGTGGGCGGGAGGCCCTACGAGCAGTACTTC. The chain joins TRBV5-6 to TRBJ2-7; TRBD2 aligns across 8 bases. The CDR3 totals 15 residues. The V and J ends lost 0 bases and 2 bases, in that order; junction bases with no gene match: 4. Looked up from germline, CDR1 is SGHDT and CDR2 is YYEEEE.

The V and J genes are TRBV28 and TRBJ2-5; 9 bases match TRBD1. The germline CDR1 and CDR2 sequences are MDHEN and SYDVKM. V lost 10 bases to trimming and J lost 1 base; unmatched junction nucleotides: 4. The CDR3 sequence is 13 residues long. CDR3 DNA sequence: TGTGCCACCAAGACAGGGGGCCAAGAGACCCAGTACTTC. Translating gives CATKTGGQETQYF.

The rearrangement links TRBV20-1 to TRBJ2-4; perhaps TRBD2 as D (6 bases). Germline loops: CDR1 DFQATT, CDR2 SNEGSKA (reference sequence). The V end lost 3 bases, the J end lost 7 bases, and 16 bases lay between the germline ends. This CDR3 comprises 14 residues. CDR3 coding DNA: TGCAGTGCTAGTTCACCCGGGAGTGGTAACATTCAGTACTTC. This encodes CSASSPGSGNIQYF.

The chain employs TRBV4-3 and TRBJ2-1; D call uncertain. From germline, CDR1 is LGHNA and CDR2 YSLEER. This CDR3 spans 12 amino acids. The V and J ends lost 0 bases and 9 bases respectively, with 6 bases between them. As DNA, the CDR3 is TGCGCCAGCAGCCAAGATCAGTTTGAGCAGTTCTTC. This codes for CASSQDQFEQFF.

The chain has TRBV27 and TRBJ2-1, with a weak D call TRBD2 (6 bases). CDR3 length equals 19 residues. Deletions cut 0 bases from V and 10 bases from J, with 28 bases between. Germline assignment: CDR1 MNHEY and CDR2 SMNVEV (reference sequence). The CDR3 region is CASSLSRRGRAGSSREQFF. The CDR3 bases are TGTGCCAGCAGTTTATCTAGGAGGGGCCGGGCGGGTTCATCAAGAGAGCAGTTCTTC.

The chain links TRBV28 to TRBJ2-2; D ambiguous. Per germline, CDR1 MDHEN and CDR2 SYDVKM. The CDR3 runs to 14 residues. V shed 5 bases and J shed 6 bases, with 13 bases lying between them. CDR3 loop: CASSDFLAAGELFF. The CDR3 bases are TGTGCCAGCAGTGATTTTTTGGCAGCCGGGGAGCTGTTTTTT.

V gene TRBV27 combines with J gene TRBJ2-7; TRBD1 is a possible D gene (7 bases). The CDR3 spans 18 residues. The V end lost 6 bases, the J end lost 9 bases, and 33 bases lay between the germline ends. Germline-derived CDR1 and CDR2 are MNHEY and SMNVEV (reference sequence). CDR3 sequence (DNA): TGTGCCAGCAGATCCGGGGCGGGGTTTGACAGGGCCCTATCATCGCAGTACTTC. It translates to CASRSGAGFDRALSSQYF.

The chain employs TRBV19 and TRBJ2-2, with 8 bases matching TRBD2. Germline V CDR1 and CDR2: LNHDA, SQIVND (reference sequence). The CDR3 contains 15 residues. V lost 2 bases to trimming and J lost 5 bases; unmatched junction nucleotides: 4. The CDR3 is CASSIMSSGTGELFF. The CDR3 bases are TGTGCCAGTAGTATAATGTCTAGCGGGACCGGGGAGCTGTTTTTT.

The chain combines TRBV7-9 with TRBJ2-3; 8 positions agree with TRBD2. V lost 3 bases and J lost 5; bases outside the gene matches: 7. The CDR3 runs 15 residues. Per germline, CDR1 SEHNR and CDR2 FQNEAQ (reference sequence). The CDR3 DNA sequence: TGTGCCAGCAGCTTCCTTAGCGGGAAGGGAGATACGCAGTATTTT. The encoded protein is CASSFLSGKGDTQYF.

This clone was observed a few times. This sequence joins TRBV14 and TRBJ2-2; no definite D call. In germline, CDR1 is SGHDN, CDR2 FVKESK. The CDR3 is 14 amino acids. V was shortened by 4 bases and J by 7 bases, with 13 bases between the two germline ends. The CDR3 region has the DNA TGTGCCAGCAGCCTCTTAATTCGCGGCGGGGAGCTGTTTTTT. Amino acids: CASSLLIRGGELFF.

The chain uses TRBV6-5 and TRBJ1-2, with D uncertain. Trimming shortened V by 6 bases and J by 2 bases, and 16 bases separated the two germline ends. CDR3 length equals 15 residues. Germline CDR1 is MNHEY and CDR2 is SVGAGI. The CDR3 reads CASRATAVKNYGYTF. CDR3 sequence (DNA): TGTGCCAGCAGAGCGACCGCCGTGAAAAACTATGGCTACACCTTC.

The chain carries TRBV7-9 and TRBJ2-7; maybe TRBD2 (5 bases). The CDR3 consists of 13 residues. Trimming cost V 3 bases and J 2 bases, with 8 bases left between them. Germline CDR1 is SEHNR and CDR2 is FQNEAQ (reference sequence). The CDR3 is CASSLREAYEQYF. DNA of the CDR3: TGTGCCAGCAGCTTGAGGGAAGCCTACGAGCAGTACTTC.

The J gene is TRBJ1-5, the V gene TRBV19; 8 bases are a match to TRBD1. The CDR3 totals 13 residues. The germline CDR1 and CDR2 sequences are LNHDA and SQIVND (reference sequence). J gave up 6 bases and V 5 bases, and 3 bases lay outside the gene matches. The CDR3 DNA is TGTGCCAGTAGTTCTACAGGGGGTCAGCCCCAGCATTTT. This translates into CASSSTGGQPQHF.